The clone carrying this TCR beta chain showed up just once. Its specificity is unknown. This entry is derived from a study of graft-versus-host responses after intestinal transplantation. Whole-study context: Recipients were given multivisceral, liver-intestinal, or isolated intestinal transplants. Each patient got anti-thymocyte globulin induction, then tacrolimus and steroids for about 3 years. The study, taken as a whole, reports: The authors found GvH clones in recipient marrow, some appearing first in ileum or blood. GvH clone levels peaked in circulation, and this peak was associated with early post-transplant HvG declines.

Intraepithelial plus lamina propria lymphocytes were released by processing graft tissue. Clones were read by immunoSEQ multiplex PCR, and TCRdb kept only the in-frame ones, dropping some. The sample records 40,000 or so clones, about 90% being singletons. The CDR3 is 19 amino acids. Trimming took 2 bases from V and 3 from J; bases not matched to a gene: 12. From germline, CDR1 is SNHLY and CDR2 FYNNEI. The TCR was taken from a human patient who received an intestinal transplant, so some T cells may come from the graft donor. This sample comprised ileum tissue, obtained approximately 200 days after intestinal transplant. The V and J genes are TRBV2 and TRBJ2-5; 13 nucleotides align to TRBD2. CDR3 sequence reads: CASSERVGLAGPGKETQYF. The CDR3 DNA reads TGTGCCAGCAGTGAACGGGTGGGACTAGCGGGGCCTGGAAAAGAGACCCAGTACTTC.